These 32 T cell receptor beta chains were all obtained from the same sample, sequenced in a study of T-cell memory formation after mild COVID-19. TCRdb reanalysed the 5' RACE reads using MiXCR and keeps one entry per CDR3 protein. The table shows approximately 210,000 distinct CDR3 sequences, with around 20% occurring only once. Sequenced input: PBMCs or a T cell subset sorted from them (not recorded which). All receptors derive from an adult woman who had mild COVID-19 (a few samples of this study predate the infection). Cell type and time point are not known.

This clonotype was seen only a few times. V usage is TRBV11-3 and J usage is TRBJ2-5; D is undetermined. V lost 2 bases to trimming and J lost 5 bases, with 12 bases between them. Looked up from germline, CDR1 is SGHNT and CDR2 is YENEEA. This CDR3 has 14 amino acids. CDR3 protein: CASSLTRVGETQYF. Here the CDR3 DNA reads TGTGCCAGCAGCTTAACAAGGGTCGGGGAGACCCAGTACTTC.

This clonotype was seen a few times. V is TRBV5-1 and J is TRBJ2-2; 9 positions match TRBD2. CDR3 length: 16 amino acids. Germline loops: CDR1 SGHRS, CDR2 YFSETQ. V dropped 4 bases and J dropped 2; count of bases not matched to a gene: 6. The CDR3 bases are TGCGCCAGCAGCCCCCCGGGACTAGCTAACACCGGGGAGCTGTTTTTT. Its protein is CASSPPGLANTGELFF.

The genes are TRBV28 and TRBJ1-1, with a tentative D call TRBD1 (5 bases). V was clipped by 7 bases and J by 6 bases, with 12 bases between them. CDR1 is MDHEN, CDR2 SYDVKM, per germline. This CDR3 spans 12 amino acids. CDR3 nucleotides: TGTGCCAGCATAGGGACCCGGCCTGAAGCTTTCTTT. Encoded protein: CASIGTRPEAFF.

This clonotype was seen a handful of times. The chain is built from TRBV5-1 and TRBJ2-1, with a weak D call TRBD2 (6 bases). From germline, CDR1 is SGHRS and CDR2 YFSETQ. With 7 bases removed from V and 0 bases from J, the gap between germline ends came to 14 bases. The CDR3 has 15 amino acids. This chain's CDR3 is CASLSGQSSYNEQFF. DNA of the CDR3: TGCGCCAGCTTAAGCGGGCAGAGCTCCTACAATGAGCAGTTCTTC.

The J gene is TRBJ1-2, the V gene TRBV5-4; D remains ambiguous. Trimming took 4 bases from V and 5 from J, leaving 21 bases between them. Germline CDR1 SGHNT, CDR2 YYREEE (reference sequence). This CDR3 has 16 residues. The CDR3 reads CASSPNSKLGRYGYTF. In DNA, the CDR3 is TGTGCCAGCAGCCCAAACTCTAAGTTGGGGAGGTATGGCTACACCTTC.

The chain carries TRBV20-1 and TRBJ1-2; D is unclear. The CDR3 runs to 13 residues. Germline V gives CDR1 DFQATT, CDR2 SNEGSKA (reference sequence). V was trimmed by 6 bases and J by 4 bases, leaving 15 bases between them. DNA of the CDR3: TGCAGTGCCCCCCGGCCCGGCAGCTATGGCTACACCTTC. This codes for CSAPRPGSYGYTF.

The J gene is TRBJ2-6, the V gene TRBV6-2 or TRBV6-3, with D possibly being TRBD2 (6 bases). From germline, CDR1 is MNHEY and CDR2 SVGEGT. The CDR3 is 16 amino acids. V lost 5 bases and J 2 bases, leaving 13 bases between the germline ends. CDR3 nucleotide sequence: TGTGCCAGCAGTCGCTCAAGGGAGGCTGGGGCCAACGTCCTGACTTTC. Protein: CASSRSREAGANVLTF.

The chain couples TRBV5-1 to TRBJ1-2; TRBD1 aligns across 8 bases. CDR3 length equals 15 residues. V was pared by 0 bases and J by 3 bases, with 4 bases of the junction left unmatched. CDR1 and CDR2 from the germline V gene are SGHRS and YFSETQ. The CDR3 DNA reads TGCGCCAGCAGCTTGGGGACAGGGAAGGACTATGGCTACACCTTC. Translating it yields CASSLGTGKDYGYTF.

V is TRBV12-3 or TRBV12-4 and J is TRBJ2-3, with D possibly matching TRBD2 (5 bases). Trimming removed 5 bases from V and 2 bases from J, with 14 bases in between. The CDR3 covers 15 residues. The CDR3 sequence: CASSRRPGYTDTQYF. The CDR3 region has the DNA TGTGCCAGCAGTCGCCGCCCGGGGTACACAGATACGCAGTATTTT.

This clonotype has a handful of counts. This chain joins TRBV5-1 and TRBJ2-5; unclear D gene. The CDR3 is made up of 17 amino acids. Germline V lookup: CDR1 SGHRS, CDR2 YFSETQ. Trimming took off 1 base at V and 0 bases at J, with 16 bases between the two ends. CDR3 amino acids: CASSLFWASLDQETQYF. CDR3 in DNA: TGCGCCAGCAGCTTGTTTTGGGCCTCCCTGGACCAAGAGACCCAGTACTTC.

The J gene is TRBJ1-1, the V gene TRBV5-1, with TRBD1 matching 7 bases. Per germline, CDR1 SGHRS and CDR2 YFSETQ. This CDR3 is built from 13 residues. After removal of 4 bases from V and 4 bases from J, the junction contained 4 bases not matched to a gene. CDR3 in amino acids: CASSEGARTEAFF. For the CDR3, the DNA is TGCGCCAGCAGCGAGGGGGCGCGCACTGAAGCTTTCTTT.

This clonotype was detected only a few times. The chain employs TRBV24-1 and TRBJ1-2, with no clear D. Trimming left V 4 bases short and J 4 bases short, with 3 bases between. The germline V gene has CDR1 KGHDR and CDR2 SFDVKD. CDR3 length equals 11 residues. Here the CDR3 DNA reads TGTGCCACCAGTGACCCCTATGGCTACACCTTC. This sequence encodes CATSDPYGYTF.

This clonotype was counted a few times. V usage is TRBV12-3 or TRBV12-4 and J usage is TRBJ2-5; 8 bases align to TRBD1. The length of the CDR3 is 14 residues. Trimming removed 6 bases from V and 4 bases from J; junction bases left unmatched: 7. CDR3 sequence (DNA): TGTGCCAGCAGCAGAGGGACAGGTGGAGAGACCCAGTACTTC. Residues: CASSRGTGGETQYF.

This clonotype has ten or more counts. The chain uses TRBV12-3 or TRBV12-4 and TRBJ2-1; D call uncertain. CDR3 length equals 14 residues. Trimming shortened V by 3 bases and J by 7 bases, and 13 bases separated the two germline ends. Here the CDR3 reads CASSLSSRWNEQFF. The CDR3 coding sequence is TGTGCCAGCAGTTTGTCGAGTCGGTGGAATGAGCAGTTCTTC.

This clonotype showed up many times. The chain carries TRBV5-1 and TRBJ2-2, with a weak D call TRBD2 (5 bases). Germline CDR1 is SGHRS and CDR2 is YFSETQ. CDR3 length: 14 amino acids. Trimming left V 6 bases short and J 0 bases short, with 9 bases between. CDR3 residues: CASKGSTNTGELFF. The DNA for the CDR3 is TGCGCCAGCAAAGGGAGTACGAACACCGGGGAGCTGTTTTTT.

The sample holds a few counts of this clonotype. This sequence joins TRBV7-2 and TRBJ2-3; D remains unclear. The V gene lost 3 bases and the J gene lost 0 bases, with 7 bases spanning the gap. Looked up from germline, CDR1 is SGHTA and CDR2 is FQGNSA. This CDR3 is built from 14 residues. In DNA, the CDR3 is TGTGCCAGCAGCTTGGCCCCTAGCACAGATACGCAGTATTTT. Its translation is CASSLAPSTDTQYF. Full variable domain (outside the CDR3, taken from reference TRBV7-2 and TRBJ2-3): GAGVSQSPSNKVTEKGKDVELRCDPISGHTALYWYRQSLGQGLEFLIYFQGNSAPDKSGLPSDRFSAERTGGSVSTLTIQRTQQEDSAVYLCASSLAPSTDTQYFGPGTRLTVL.

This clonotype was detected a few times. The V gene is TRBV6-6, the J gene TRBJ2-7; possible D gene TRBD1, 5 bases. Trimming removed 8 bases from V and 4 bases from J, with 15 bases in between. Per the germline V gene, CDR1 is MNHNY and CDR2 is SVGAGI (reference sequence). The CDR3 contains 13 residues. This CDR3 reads CASLGHRAYEQYF. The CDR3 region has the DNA TGTGCCAGCTTGGGGCACAGAGCATACGAGCAGTACTTC.

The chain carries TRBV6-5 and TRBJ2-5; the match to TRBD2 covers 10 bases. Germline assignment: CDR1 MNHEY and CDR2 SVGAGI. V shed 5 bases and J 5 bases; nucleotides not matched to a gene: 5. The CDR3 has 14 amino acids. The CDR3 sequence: CASSPSGRAETQYF. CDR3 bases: TGTGCCAGCAGTCCTAGCGGGAGAGCGGAGACCCAGTACTTC.

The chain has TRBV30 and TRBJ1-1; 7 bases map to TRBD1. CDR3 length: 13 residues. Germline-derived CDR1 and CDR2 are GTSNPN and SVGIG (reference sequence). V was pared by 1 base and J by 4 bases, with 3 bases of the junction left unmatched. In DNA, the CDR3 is TGTGCCTGGAGTGGACAGGGAGGCACTGAAGCTTTCTTT. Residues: CAWSGQGGTEAFF.

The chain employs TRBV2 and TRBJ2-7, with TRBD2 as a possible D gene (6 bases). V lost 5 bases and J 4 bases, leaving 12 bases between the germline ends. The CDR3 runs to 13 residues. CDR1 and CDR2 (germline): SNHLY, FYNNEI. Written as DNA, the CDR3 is TGTGCCAGCAGTTGGGGACTTTCATACGAGCAGTACTTC. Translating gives CASSWGLSYEQYF.

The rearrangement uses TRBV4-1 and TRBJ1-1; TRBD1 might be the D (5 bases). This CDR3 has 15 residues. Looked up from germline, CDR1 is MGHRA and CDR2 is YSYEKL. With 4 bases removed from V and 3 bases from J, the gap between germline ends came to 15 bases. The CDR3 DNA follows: TGCGCCAGCAGCCGCCAAGGGGAATTGTACACTGAAGCTTTCTTT. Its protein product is CASSRQGELYTEAFF.

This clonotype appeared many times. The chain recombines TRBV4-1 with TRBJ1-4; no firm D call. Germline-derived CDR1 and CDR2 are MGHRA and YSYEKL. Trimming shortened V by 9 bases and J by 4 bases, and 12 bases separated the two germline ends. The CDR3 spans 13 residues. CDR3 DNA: TGCGCCAGTCGGCCGGGATATAATGAAAAACTGTTTTTT. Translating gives CASRPGYNEKLFF.

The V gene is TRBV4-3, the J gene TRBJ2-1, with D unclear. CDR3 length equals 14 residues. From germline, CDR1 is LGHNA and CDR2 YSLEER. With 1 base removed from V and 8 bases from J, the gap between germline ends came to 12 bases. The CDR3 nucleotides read TGCGCCAGCAGCCAAGCCTCCCGTGGCTATGAGCAGTTCTTC. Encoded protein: CASSQASRGYEQFF.

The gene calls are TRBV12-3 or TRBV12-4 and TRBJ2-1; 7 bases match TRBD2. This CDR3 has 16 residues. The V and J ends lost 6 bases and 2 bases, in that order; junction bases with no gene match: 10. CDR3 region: CASSRLGSGTYNEQFF. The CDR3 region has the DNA TGTGCCAGCAGCCGATTGGGCAGCGGGACCTACAATGAGCAGTTCTTC.

The CDR3: CASSQVLLAGNNEQFF. CDR3 DNA: TGTGCCAGCAGCCAAGTTTTACTAGCGGGGAACAATGAGCAGTTCTTC. The chain combines TRBV4-2 with TRBJ2-1; 10 bases fit TRBD2. The junction had 5 bases not matched to a gene; V was cut back by 1 base and J by 5 bases. In germline, CDR1 is LGHNA, CDR2 YNFKEQ. CDR3 length: 16 amino acids.

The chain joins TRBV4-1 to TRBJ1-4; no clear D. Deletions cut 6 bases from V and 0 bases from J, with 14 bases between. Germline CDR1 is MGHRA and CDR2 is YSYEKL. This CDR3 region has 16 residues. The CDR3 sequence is CASSLTDTATNEKLFF. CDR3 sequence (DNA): TGCGCCAGCAGTCTCACCGACACCGCAACTAATGAAAAACTGTTTTTT.

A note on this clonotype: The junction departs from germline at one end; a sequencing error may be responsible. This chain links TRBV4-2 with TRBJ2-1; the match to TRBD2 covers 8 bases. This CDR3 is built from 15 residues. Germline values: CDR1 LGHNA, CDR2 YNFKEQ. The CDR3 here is CASSQELAAYSEQFF. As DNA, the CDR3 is TGTGCCAGCAGCCAAGAACTAGCGGCCTACAGTGAGCAGTTCTTC.

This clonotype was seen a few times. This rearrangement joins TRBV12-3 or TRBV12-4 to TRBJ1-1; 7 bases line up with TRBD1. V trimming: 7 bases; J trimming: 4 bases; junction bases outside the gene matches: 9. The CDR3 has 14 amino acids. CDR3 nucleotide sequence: TGTGCCAGCACCCCGAGGACAGGATTCACTGAAGCTTTCTTT. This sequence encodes CASTPRTGFTEAFF.

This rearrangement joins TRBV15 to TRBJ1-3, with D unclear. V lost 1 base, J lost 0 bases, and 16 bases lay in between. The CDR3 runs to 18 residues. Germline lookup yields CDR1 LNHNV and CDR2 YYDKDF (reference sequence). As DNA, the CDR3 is TGTGCCACCAGCAGAGGATCAGGTTTCCCAAGCTCTGGAAACACCATATATTTT. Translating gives CATSRGSGFPSSGNTIYF.

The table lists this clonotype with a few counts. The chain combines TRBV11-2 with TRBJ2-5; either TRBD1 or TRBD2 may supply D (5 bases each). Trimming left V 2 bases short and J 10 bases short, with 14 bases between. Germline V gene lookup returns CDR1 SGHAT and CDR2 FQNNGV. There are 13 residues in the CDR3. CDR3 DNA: TGTGCCAGCAGCTTATCCACCCCTGGGGGCCAGTACTTC. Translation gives CASSLSTPGGQYF.

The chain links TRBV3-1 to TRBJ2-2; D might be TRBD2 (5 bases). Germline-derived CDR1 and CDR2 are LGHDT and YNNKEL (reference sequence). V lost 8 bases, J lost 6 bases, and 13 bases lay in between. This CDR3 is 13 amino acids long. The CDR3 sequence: CASVQPGAGELFF. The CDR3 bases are TGTGCCAGCGTCCAGCCCGGGGCCGGGGAGCTGTTTTTT.

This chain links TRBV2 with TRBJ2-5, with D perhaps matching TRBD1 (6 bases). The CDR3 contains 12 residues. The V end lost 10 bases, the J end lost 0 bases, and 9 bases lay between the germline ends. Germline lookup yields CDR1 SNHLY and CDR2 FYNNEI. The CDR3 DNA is TGTGCCACACGACAGGACCAAGAGACCCAGTACTTC. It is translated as CATRQDQETQYF.